Shown below are 30 T cell receptor beta chains from a single sample sequenced in a study of blood T cell repertoires in COVID-19. Profiled with immunoSEQ multiplex PCR; TCRdb holds only in-frame clones, not every one. In the table there are tens of thousands of clones, about 91% of which are singletons. Input material: peripheral blood. The receptors come from a human donor in a cohort sampled during active COVID-19.

In nucleotides, the CDR3 is TGTGCCATCAGCGACGACAGGGGGCTCTATAATTCACCCCTCCACTTT. It encodes CAISDDRGLYNSPLHF. V gene TRBV10-3 combines with J gene TRBJ1-6; 10 nucleotides line up with TRBD1. After removal of 6 bases from V and 3 bases from J, the junction contained 5 bases not matched to a gene. This CDR3 has 16 residues. The germline V gene encodes CDR1 ENHRY and CDR2 SYGVKD.

The genes are TRBV10-3 and TRBJ1-1; 7 bases align to TRBD1. CDR3 size: 17 residues. The ends lost 6 bases at V and 2 bases at J; junction bases unmatched: 15. Germline V lookup: CDR1 ENHRY, CDR2 SYGVKD. The CDR3 region is CAIRAQGGPALNTEAFF. The CDR3 coding sequence is TGTGCCATCAGAGCTCAGGGGGGCCCGGCCTTAAACACTGAAGCTTTCTTT.

The DNA of the CDR3 is TGTGCCAGCAGCTCGACCGGCGGGGGTACAGATACGCAGTATTTT. It codes for CASSSTGGGTDTQYF. The chain links TRBV5-4 to TRBJ2-3; 7 positions match TRBD2. Germline loops: CDR1 SGHNT, CDR2 YYREEE (reference sequence). The CDR3 has 15 residues. The junction had 7 bases not matched to a gene; V was cut back by 3 bases and J by 3 bases.

This rearrangement joins TRBV28 to TRBJ1-5; possible D gene TRBD1, 6 bases. The CDR3 is 15 residues long. CDR1 and CDR2 from the germline V gene are MDHEN and SYDVKM. Trimming stripped 8 bases from V and 1 base from J, with 15 bases between. CDR3 DNA: TGTGCCAGCCTCTTTTCAGGGGTGAGCAATCAGCCCCAGCATTTT. It specifies CASLFSGVSNQPQHF.

The V call is TRBV5-6, the J call TRBJ2-2, with 9 nucleotides matching TRBD2. The CDR3 has 16 amino acids. V was clipped by 0 bases and J by 0 bases; unmatched bases: 0. The V gene's germline CDR1 is SGHDT and CDR2 YYEEEE. In DNA form, the CDR3 reads TGTGCCAGCAGCTTGGCTAGCGGGGCGAACACCGGGGAGCTGTTTTTT. Protein: CASSLASGANTGELFF.

This clone was seen a single time. The V gene is TRBV7-3, the J gene TRBJ2-6, with 9 bases lining up with TRBD1. CDR1 and CDR2 from the germline V gene are SGHTA and FQGTGA. This CDR3 has 18 residues. Unmatched junction bases numbered 8, after V lost 4 bases and J lost 1 base. The CDR3 DNA sequence: TGTGCCAGCAGCTCACCACAGGGGGCGGATTCTGGGGCCAACGTCCTGACTTTC. Translation: CASSSPQGADSGANVLTF.

The chain uses TRBV6-5 and TRBJ1-1; 7 bases map to TRBD1. Germline V CDR1 and CDR2: MNHEY, SVGAGI. Trimming took 4 bases from V and 9 from J; bases not matched to a gene: 5. The CDR3 covers 12 residues. CDR3 coding DNA: TGTGCCAGCAGTTCAGCGGACAGGAAAGCTTTCTTT. It encodes CASSSADRKAFF.

In its sample, this clone was seen once. The J gene is TRBJ1-3, the V gene TRBV10-2; no reliable D call. The V gene's germline CDR1 is WSHSY and CDR2 SAAADI. V lost 10 bases, J lost 0 bases, and 16 bases lay in between. This CDR3 is 15 amino acids long. CDR3 protein: CATLPGGLSGNTIYF. The CDR3 DNA reads as TGCGCCACTCTACCTGGCGGCCTCTCTGGAAACACCATATATTTT.

The chain uses TRBV7-2 and TRBJ2-1, with D perhaps TRBD2 (7 bases). CDR3 length equals 16 residues. V was trimmed by 5 bases and J by 8 bases, leaving 22 bases between them. Germline loops: CDR1 SGHTA, CDR2 FQGNSA. The CDR3 bases are TGTGCCAGCAGCAGACGCGGGAGCCCAGGGGTATATGAGCAGTTCTTC. Amino acid sequence: CASSRRGSPGVYEQFF.

The genes are TRBV3-1 (or the pseudogene TRBV3-2) and TRBJ2-3, with TRBD1 matching over 7 bases. Germline V gene lookup returns CDR1 LGHDT and CDR2 YNNKEL (reference sequence). V was pared by 6 bases and J by 2 bases, with 8 bases of the junction left unmatched. The CDR3 is 15 residues long. The CDR3 loop is CASRATGTDTDTQYF. The CDR3, as DNA: TGTGCCAGCAGGGCGACCGGGACAGACACAGATACGCAGTATTTT.

Only a few counts were recorded for this clone. This rearrangement joins TRBV4-2 to TRBJ1-2; 7 nucleotides line up with TRBD1. CDR3 length: 15 amino acids. Germline V gene sequence: CDR1 LGHNA, CDR2 YNFKEQ. Trimming at V came to 11 bases and at J to 4 bases, leaving 16 bases not matched to a gene. DNA for the CDR3: TGTGCCTTTGGGGGTACCTCAGGGGGTGTCTATGGCTACACCTTC. This translates into CAFGGTSGGVYGYTF.

The DNA for the CDR3 is TGCGCCAGCAGCTTGGCACAGGGGAACGAGCAGTACTTC. Protein sequence: CASSLAQGNEQYF. The genes are TRBV5-1 and TRBJ2-7; 7 nucleotides line up with TRBD1. Looked up from germline, CDR1 is SGHRS and CDR2 is YFSETQ. Losses at the gene ends were 0 bases for V and 5 bases for J; bases not matched to a gene: 2. The CDR3 is 13 residues long.

This chain joins TRBV9 and TRBJ1-3; 8 nucleotides match TRBD1. The CDR3 loop spans 14 amino acids. Losses at the gene ends were 4 bases for V and 5 bases for J; bases not matched to a gene: 5. Looked up from germline, CDR1 is SGDLS and CDR2 is YYNGEE. The CDR3 coding sequence is TGTGCCAGCAGCAAACAGGGGGTAAGAAACACCATATATTTT. This codes for CASSKQGVRNTIYF.

The chain couples TRBV5-1 to TRBJ2-1; 9 bases are shared with TRBD1. With 4 bases clipped from V and 1 base from J, the junction kept 9 bases outside the gene matches. This CDR3 has 17 residues. CDR1 SGHRS and CDR2 YFSETQ come from the germline V gene. CDR3: CASSKGGDRVSYNEQFF. The CDR3 DNA reads as TGCGCCAGCAGCAAGGGAGGGGACAGGGTGTCCTACAATGAGCAGTTCTTC. The complete variable domain, with remaining parts taken from reference TRBV5-1 and TRBJ2-1, reads KAGVTQTPRYLIKTRGQQVTLSCSPISGHRSVSWYQQTPGQGLQFLFEYFSETQRNKGNFPGRFSGRQFSNSRSEMNVSTLELGDSALYLCASSKGGDRVSYNEQFFGPGTRLTVL.

The chain uses TRBV30 and TRBJ2-5, with no clear D. Germline CDR1 is GTSNPN and CDR2 is SVGIG (reference sequence). V lost 1 base, J lost 1 base, and 7 bases lay in between. The CDR3 runs to 13 residues. CDR3 coding DNA: TGTGCCTGGAGTGCAGGATTCCAAGAGACCCAGTACTTC. This codes for CAWSAGFQETQYF. Drawing the rest from reference TRBV30 and TRBJ2-5, the complete variable domain is SQTIHQWPATLVQPVGSPLSLECTVEGTSNPNLYWYRQAAGRGLQLLFYSVGIGQISSEVPQNLSASRPQDRQFILSSKKLLLSDSGFYLCAWSAGFQETQYFGPGTRLLVL.

The V and J genes are TRBV24-1 and TRBJ2-1; TRBD1 matches 12 bases. Germline CDR1 and CDR2: KGHDR and SFDVKD. The CDR3 totals 16 residues. V lost 3 bases and J lost 4; bases outside the gene matches: 3. The CDR3 DNA sequence: TGTGCCACCAGTGATCGGGACAGGGGGCCTTACAATGAGCAGTTCTTC. Protein: CATSDRDRGPYNEQFF.

The chain is built from TRBV9 and TRBJ2-2; 7 nucleotides agree with TRBD1. Losses at the gene ends were 3 bases for V and 3 bases for J; bases not matched to a gene: 5. There are 15 residues in the CDR3. Germline V gene lookup returns CDR1 SGDLS and CDR2 YYNGEE. CDR3 protein: CASSARGHDTGELFF. CDR3 in DNA: TGTGCCAGCAGCGCGAGGGGGCACGACACCGGGGAGCTGTTTTTT.

This clone came up a few times. This chain links TRBV29-1 with TRBJ1-4, with D unclear. Per the germline V gene, CDR1 is SQVTM and CDR2 is ANQGSEA. The CDR3 loop spans 16 amino acids. Trimming removed 6 bases from V and 0 bases from J, with 17 bases in between. CDR3 loop: CSVYPADTPTNEKLFF. In DNA form, the CDR3 reads TGCAGCGTCTACCCGGCCGACACGCCAACTAATGAAAAACTGTTTTTT.

Only one count was recorded for this clone. The chain has TRBV4-2 and TRBJ1-5; TRBD1 matches 10 bases. The CDR3 has 17 amino acids. Looked up from germline, CDR1 is LGHNA and CDR2 is YNFKEQ. V was clipped by 1 base and J by 0 bases; unmatched bases: 3. Here the CDR3 reads CASSQGTGGSSNQPQHF. CDR3 DNA sequence: TGTGCCAGCAGCCAAGGGACAGGGGGTAGTAGCAATCAGCCCCAGCATTTT.

CDR3 in amino acids: CASSQGSQTNYGYTF. The CDR3 DNA follows: TGCGCCAGCAGCCAAGGAAGCCAAACTAACTATGGCTACACCTTC. V gene TRBV4-1 combines with J gene TRBJ1-2; D is undetermined. The germline CDR1 and CDR2 sequences are MGHRA and YSYEKL. The CDR3 runs to 15 residues. Trimming removed 1 base from V and 0 bases from J, with 9 bases in between.

This chain uses TRBV12-3 or TRBV12-4 with TRBJ1-5, with D possibly TRBD1 on 6 matching bases. Trimming took off 3 bases at V and 5 bases at J, with 8 bases between the two ends. The CDR3 has 13 residues. CDR3 protein: CASSFSGDQPQHF. CDR3 nucleotides: TGTGCCAGCAGTTTTTCAGGGGATCAGCCCCAGCATTTT.

This clone has only one observation. The chain couples TRBV28 to TRBJ1-4, with D perhaps matching TRBD1 (5 bases). Germline-derived CDR1 and CDR2 are MDHEN and SYDVKM. Trimming removed 6 bases at V and 4 bases at J, with 15 bases between. This CDR3 is 15 amino acids long. In nucleotides, the CDR3 is TGTGCCAGCAGCAAAACACCGCAGGGTAATGAAAAACTGTTTTTT. Translation: CASSKTPQGNEKLFF.

The chain employs TRBV5-4 and TRBJ2-5; tentatively, D is TRBD2 (5 bases). Trimming pared 0 bases from V and 8 bases from J, leaving 14 bases between. The CDR3 consists of 14 residues. CDR1 SGHNT and CDR2 YYREEE come from the germline V gene (reference sequence). CDR3 bases: TGTGCCAGCAGCTTGGCCGAGGGTGGGCGAACCCAGTACTTC. It yields the protein CASSLAEGGRTQYF.

The chain is built from TRBV1 and TRBJ1-1; TRBD1 reflects the table's D call only, with no check against the DNA. TRBV1 is recorded as a pseudogene. The CDR3 spans 17 residues. The DNA of the CDR3 is TGCACCAGCAGCCAAGAGACCTCCGGACAGGAGAACACTGAAGCTTTCTTT. Translation gives CTSSQETSGQENTEAFF.

The CDR3 DNA is TGCAGTGCTAGTCTAAGGGACAAAATTTACGAGCAGTACTTC. Translated, it gives CSASLRDKIYEQYF. V is TRBV20-1 and J is TRBJ2-7; a possible D gene is TRBD1 (6 bases). Looked up from germline, CDR1 is DFQATT and CDR2 is SNEGSKA (reference sequence). This CDR3 is 14 amino acids long. V lost 3 bases and J 4 bases, leaving 16 bases between the germline ends.

The chain uses TRBV9 and TRBJ1-2; D gene ambiguous. Per the germline V gene, CDR1 is SGDLS and CDR2 is YYNGEE. Trimming pared 0 bases from V and 2 bases from J, leaving 11 bases between. This CDR3 region has 15 residues. The CDR3 nucleotides are TGTGCCAGCAGCGTAGGGAGAGGGAAGAACTATGGCTACACCTTC. Translation: CASSVGRGKNYGYTF.

This chain joins TRBV28 and TRBJ2-1; 12 nucleotides match TRBD2. This CDR3 is built from 18 residues. The junction had 8 bases not matched to a gene; V was cut back by 3 bases and J by 2 bases. CDR1 is MDHEN, CDR2 SYDVKM, per germline. This CDR3 reads CASSLGTSGRSTYNEQFF. CDR3 in DNA: TGTGCCAGCAGTTTGGGGACTAGCGGGCGGTCTACCTACAATGAGCAGTTCTTC.

The V and J genes are TRBV29-1 and TRBJ2-7; D might be TRBD1 (5 bases). CDR1 SQVTM and CDR2 ANQGSEA come from the germline V gene. V lost 4 bases, J lost 7 bases, and 17 bases lay in between. CDR3 length: 13 residues. CDR3 amino acids: CSVGQPLAGEQYF. DNA of the CDR3: TGCAGCGTTGGACAGCCCCTGGCTGGGGAGCAGTACTTC.

The chain is built from TRBV5-1 and TRBJ2-4; 9 nucleotides match TRBD1. Germline lookup yields CDR1 SGHRS and CDR2 YFSETQ. The CDR3 extends over 17 amino acids. With 4 bases clipped from V and 1 base from J, the junction kept 9 bases outside the gene matches. Here the CDR3 reads CASSESGTGYAKNIQYF. CDR3 DNA: TGCGCCAGCAGCGAATCCGGGACAGGGTATGCCAAAAACATTCAGTACTTC.

This clone was recorded once. The V gene is TRBV29-1, the J gene TRBJ2-1; D is possibly TRBD2 (6 bases). The V gene's germline CDR1 is SQVTM and CDR2 ANQGSEA. The CDR3 covers 16 residues. The V end lost 4 bases, the J end lost 2 bases, and 18 bases lay between the germline ends. Here the CDR3 DNA reads TGCAGCGTTGTGGTGGCCGCGGGGATAACCTACAATGAGCAGTTCTTC. It yields the protein CSVVVAAGITYNEQFF.